The rows below give T cell receptor beta chains drawn from one sample of a study of Ad26.COV2.S vaccination and SARS-CoV-2 variants. The table came from immunoSEQ multiplex PCR; TCRdb's copy has only in-frame clones and leaves some out. The sample includes 300,000 to 500,000 clones, less than 90% seen only once; the top ten take 3.5%. Material: peripheral blood, obtained in a trial of Ad26.COV2.S vaccine versus placebo. The receptors here all came from a person aged 18 to 65 who received the Ad26.COV2.S COVID-19 vaccine or a placebo. Both conserved end residues are part of each CDR3. A D gene is named only where the DNA matches it firmly. The size field is filled for only some rows; it gives once, few, many or a size class.

clone size	J gene	V gene	CDR3 length	D gene	CDR3 protein	CDR3 DNA
NA	TRBJ1-2	TRBV2	16	TRBD1	CASSEDPTGGSYGYTF	TGTGCCAGCAGTGAAGACCCGACAGGGGGGAGCTATGGCTACACCTTC
few	TRBJ2-7	TRBV29-1	11	NA	CSVGDSYEQYF	TGCAGCGTTGGGGACTCCTACGAGCAGTACTTC
NA	TRBJ1-6	TRBV4-3	17	TRBD1	CASSQDPGQGYNSPLHF	TGCGCCAGCAGCCAAGATCCGGGACAGGGGTATAATTCACCCCTCCACTTT
once	TRBJ2-5	TRBV3-1/TRBV3-2	17	TRBD2	CASSPGVAGGPPETQYF	TGTGCCAGCAGCCCGGGGGTAGCGGGGGGTCCCCCAGAGACCCAGTACTTC
NA	TRBJ1-5	TRBV19	16	TRBD1	CASSTLTGPGNQPQHF	TGTGCCAGTAGTACCCTGACAGGGCCAGGCAATCAGCCCCAGCATTTT
NA	TRBJ1-3	TRBV6-5	13	NA	CASSMGVLRPIYF	TGTGCCAGCAGTATGGGGGTCCTGCGGCCCATATATTTT
NA	TRBJ2-7	TRBV14	14	NA	CASSQADRRYEQYF	TGTGCCAGCAGCCAAGCAGACAGGAGGTACGAGCAGTACTTC
NA	TRBJ1-2	TRBV11-2	14	NA	CASSLILGGYGYTF	TGTGCCAGCAGCTTAATCCTAGGGGGGTATGGCTACACCTTC
once	TRBJ2-7	TRBV6-6	16	TRBD1	CASSYATTGGGYEQYF	TGTGCCAGCAGTTACGCTACGACAGGGGGAGGTTACGAGCAGTACTTC
NA	TRBJ1-1	TRBV19	12	NA	CASRTVNTEAFF	TGTGCCAGTAGGACAGTTAACACTGAAGCTTTCTTT
NA	TRBJ1-1	TRBV10-3	11	NA	CAIKDGGEAFF	TGTGCCATCAAGGATGGGGGTGAAGCTTTCTTT
few	TRBJ2-1	TRBV19	14	NA	CASSIGGDYNEQFF	TGTGCCAGTAGTATTGGAGGCGACTACAATGAGCAGTTCTTC
NA	TRBJ1-1	TRBV14	14	NA	CASSQVAGSTEAFF	TGTGCCAGCAGCCAGGTGGCAGGGTCCACTGAAGCTTTCTTT
NA	TRBJ1-5	TRBV12-3/TRBV12-4	13	NA	CASSFMGDQPQHF	TGTGCCAGCAGTTTCATGGGAGATCAGCCCCAGCATTTT
NA	TRBJ2-7	TRBV6-2/TRBV6-3	11	NA	CASSSGGEQYF	TGTGCCAGCAGTTCCGGGGGTGAGCAGTACTTC
NA	TRBJ1-2	TRBV13	16	TRBD1	CASSHFTGTGNYGYTF	TGTGCCAGCAGCCATTTTACCGGGACAGGGAACTATGGCTACACCTTC
NA	TRBJ1-4	TRBV18	13	NA	CASSPFSGEKLFF	TGTGCCAGCTCACCATTTAGTGGTGAAAAACTGTTTTTT
NA	TRBJ2-3	TRBV9	19	TRBD2	CASSVALAGAGSGTDTQYF	TGTGCCAGCAGCGTAGCTCTAGCGGGGGCCGGCTCAGGCACAGATACGCAGTATTTT
NA	TRBJ2-3	TRBV4-1	16	NA	CASSPSRVNGQDTQYF	TGCGCCAGCAGCCCGTCCAGGGTGAATGGGCAGGATACGCAGTATTTT
NA	TRBJ2-1	TRBV6-2/TRBV6-3	15	NA	CASSYGGRGFDEQFF	TGTGCCAGCAGTTACGGAGGGAGGGGGTTTGATGAGCAGTTCTTC
NA	TRBJ2-5	TRBV7-7	15	TRBD1	CASSFGQGEEETQYF	TGTGCCAGCAGCTTTGGACAGGGGGAGGAAGAGACCCAGTACTTC
NA	TRBJ1-6	TRBV10-3	16	TRBD1	CAISDGRQGVDSPLHF	TGTGCCATCAGTGATGGCCGACAGGGGGTAGATTCACCCCTCCACTTT
once	TRBJ1-2	TRBV7-9	12	NA	CASSKVDYGYTF	TGTGCCAGCAGCAAGGTGGACTATGGCTACACCTTC
NA	TRBJ1-1	TRBV5-1	16	NA	CASSFTPTVMNTEAFF	TGCGCCAGCAGCTTCACCCCGACAGTGATGAACACTGAAGCTTTCTTT
NA	TRBJ1-1	TRBV12-3/TRBV12-4	13	NA	CASSLEAGTEAFF	TGTGCCAGCAGTTTGGAAGCTGGGACTGAAGCTTTCTTT
once	TRBJ2-1	TRBV27	11	TRBD2	CASSSGRVQFF	TGTGCCAGCAGTTCTGGGAGGGTGCAGTTCTTC
once	TRBJ2-3	TRBV19	16	NA	CASSGLGTRSTDTQYF	TGTGCCAGTAGTGGTTTAGGTACTAGAAGCACAGATACGCAGTATTTT
once	TRBJ1-4	TRBV25-1	15	TRBD1	CASSEATGGAEKLFF	TGTGCCAGCAGTGAAGCGACAGGGGGCGCGGAAAAACTGTTTTTT
NA	TRBJ2-5	TRBV25-1	14	NA	CASSEYRGEETQYF	TGTGCCAGCAGTGAATACAGGGGCGAAGAGACCCAGTACTTC
NA	TRBJ2-3	TRBV10-2	15	TRBD2	CASTNRGDLADTQYF	TGCGCCAGCACGAACCGGGGGGATTTAGCAGATACGCAGTATTTT
NA	TRBJ1-1	TRBV2	12	TRBD1	CASKLGTDEAFF	TGTGCCAGCAAGTTAGGGACAGATGAAGCTTTCTTT
NA	TRBJ2-1	TRBV4-3	18	TRBD2	CASSQRMGGVSSYNEQFF	TGCGCCAGCAGCCAACGGATGGGGGGGGTAAGCTCCTACAATGAGCAGTTCTTC
NA	TRBJ1-4	TRBV5-1	15	NA	CASSSNTATNEKLFF	TGCGCCAGCAGCTCCAACACGGCAACTAATGAAAAACTGTTTTTT
few	TRBJ1-5	TRBV19	17	TRBD1	CASSITGVISSNQPQHF	TGTGCCAGTAGTATAACAGGGGTTATTTCGAGCAATCAGCCCCAGCATTTT
many	TRBJ1-1	TRBV19	13	NA	CASTWTPNTEAFF	TGTGCCAGTACCTGGACGCCGAACACTGAAGCTTTCTTT
NA	TRBJ1-1	TRBV6-5	13	NA	CASTVGIYDRAFF	TGTGCCAGCACGGTCGGGATTTATGACCGAGCTTTCTTT
NA	TRBJ1-6	TRBV29-1	17	NA	CSVEGLQQETSNSPLHF	TGCAGCGTTGAAGGTCTCCAACAGGAGACCTCGAATTCACCCCTCCACTTT
NA	TRBJ2-1	TRBV5-1	13	NA	CASSFLREDEQFF	TGCGCCAGCAGCTTTTTAAGGGAGGATGAGCAGTTCTTC
NA	TRBJ2-7	TRBV6-2/TRBV6-3	16	TRBD1	CASSTFPGTGKNEQYF	TGTGCCAGCAGTACCTTCCCCGGGACAGGGAAGAACGAGCAGTACTTC
NA	TRBJ1-2	TRBV27	15	TRBD1	CASSPGTGGNYGYTF	TGTGCCAGCAGTCCCGGGACAGGGGGGAACTATGGCTACACCTTC
NA	TRBJ1-1	TRBV2	14	NA	CASSAGAMNTEAFF	TGTGCCAGCAGTGCAGGGGCCATGAACACTGAAGCTTTCTTT
once	TRBJ1-1	TRBV18	13	NA	CASSPQHNTEAFF	TGTGCCAGCTCACCACAGCATAACACTGAAGCTTTCTTT
NA	TRBJ2-2	TRBV15	18	TRBD2	CATSRGGTGTSDTGELFF	TGTGCCACCAGCAGAGGAGGGACCGGGACTAGTGACACCGGGGAGCTGTTTTTT
few	TRBJ2-1	TRBV20-1	12	NA	CSASRGPDEQFF	TGCAGTGCTAGTCGGGGGCCGGATGAGCAGTTCTTC
NA	TRBJ2-1	TRBV19	16	TRBD2	CASSIAVGGGGYEQFF	TGTGCCAGTAGTATAGCTGTCGGGGGGGGTGGGTATGAGCAGTTCTTC